The rows below give T cell receptor beta chains drawn from one sample of a study of brain T cells in children with intractable seizures. Measured with immunoSEQ multiplex PCR; TCRdb has only the in-frame clones, and not every one. The data contain 300,000 to 400,000 clones, 93% of them singletons. The input for sequencing was peripheral blood, taken 4 to 5 months after surgery. These TCRs come from a boy younger than two with tuberous sclerosis and intractable seizures. The CDR3 runs from the conserved cysteine through the conserved F or W. The D gene is left open where the match is weak. Clone size is not always given. Where it is, it says once, few, many or a class for expanded clones.

D	size	V	J	CDR3	DNA
NA	NA	TRBV7-9	TRBJ1-5	CASSLAGYSNQPQHF	TGTGCCAGCAGCTTAGCGGGCTATAGCAATCAGCCCCAGCATTTT
NA	NA	TRBV18	TRBJ2-3	CASSPATSTDTQYF	TGTGCCAGCTCACCAGCTACTAGCACAGATACGCAGTATTTT
NA	NA	TRBV3-1/TRBV3-2	TRBJ1-1	CASSRTGSAEAFF	TGTGCCAGCAGCCGTACAGGGAGCGCTGAAGCTTTCTTT
NA	NA	TRBV7-2	TRBJ2-1	CASSLEGVGFLSSYNEQFF	TGTGCCAGCAGCTTAGAGGGGGTTGGCTTTCTAAGCTCCTACAATGAGCAGTTCTTC
TRBD1	once	TRBV6-5	TRBJ2-1	CASSTRDSAYNEQFF	TGTGCCAGCAGTACCCGGGACAGCGCTTACAATGAGCAGTTCTTC
NA	NA	TRBV3-1/TRBV3-2	TRBJ1-3	CASSQDPAGFSGNTIYF	TGTGCCAGCAGCCAAGATCCGGCGGGGTTCTCCGGAAACACCATATATTTT
TRBD1	NA	TRBV6-1	TRBJ1-1	CASSAALGGEGTEAFF	TGTGCCAGCAGTGCCGCCCTAGGGGGCGAGGGAACTGAAGCTTTCTTT
TRBD2	once	TRBV6-5	TRBJ2-1	CASSLRLARNEQFF	TGTGCCAGCAGTCTCCGACTAGCGAGAAATGAGCAGTTCTTC
TRBD1	few	TRBV3-1/TRBV3-2	TRBJ1-1	CASSPGQGATEAFF	TGTGCCAGCAGCCCCGGTCAGGGGGCCACTGAAGCTTTCTTT
TRBD1	NA	TRBV2	TRBJ2-7	CASIPPDRVGYEQYF	TGTGCCAGCATCCCACCGGACAGGGTCGGTTACGAGCAGTACTTC
NA	NA	TRBV12-3/TRBV12-4	TRBJ1-2	CASSDDRLYGYTF	TGTGCCAGCAGCGACGACAGACTCTATGGCTACACCTTC
NA	NA	TRBV5-4	TRBJ2-3	CASSLPGDTQYF	TGTGCCAGCAGCTTGCCGGGAGATACGCAGTATTTT
TRBD2	NA	TRBV3-1/TRBV3-2	TRBJ2-1	CASSKTSGTISYNEQFF	TGTGCCAGCAGCAAAACTAGCGGGACCATTTCCTACAATGAGCAGTTCTTC
NA	NA	TRBV7-2	TRBJ2-2	CASSSRRGANTGELFF	TGTGCCAGCAGCTCCCGGAGGGGGGCCAACACCGGGGAGCTGTTTTTT
TRBD1	NA	TRBV9	TRBJ2-7	CASSVYTGTGAEQYF	TGTGCCAGCAGCGTATATACCGGGACAGGGGCCGAGCAGTACTTC
TRBD1	NA	TRBV3-1/TRBV3-2	TRBJ2-4	CASSYYRGNIQYF	TGTGCCAGCAGCTATTACAGGGGAAACATTCAGTACTTC
NA	NA	TRBV5-6	TRBJ1-1	CASSLGQAAFF	TGTGCCAGCAGCTTGGGCCAGGCAGCTTTCTTT
TRBD1	NA	TRBV28	TRBJ2-7	CASSDKQGITYEQYF	TGTGCCAGCAGCGACAAACAGGGGATCACCTACGAGCAGTACTTC